What follows are 26 T cell receptor beta chains derived from one specimen sequenced in a study of Graves' ophthalmopathy and Graves' hyperthyroidism. The TCR beta CDR3 regions underwent amplification from RNA transcripts. First-round RT-PCR with HTBI primers preceded a second-round multiplex PCR. TCRdb re-called the multiplex PCR reads through MiXCR, storing one row per CDR3 protein. The sample has over a million distinct CDR3 sequences, around a third seen once. Sequences were obtained from peripheral blood or thyroid tissue (not recorded which). These receptors all stem from an adult man with Graves' hyperthyroidism.

This clonotype has ten or more counts. V is TRBV25-1 and J is TRBJ1-4; maybe TRBD1 (5 bases). V was trimmed by 8 bases and J by 6 bases, leaving 13 bases between them. Germline lookup yields CDR1 MGHDK and CDR2 SYGVNS. The CDR3 loop spans 13 amino acids. As DNA, the CDR3 is TGTGCCAGCCGGGGGAATCGGGATGAAAAACTGTTTTTT. This gives the protein CASRGNRDEKLFF.

This clonotype occurred many times. The chain has TRBV7-9 and TRBJ1-6; D not resolved. The germline gives CDR1 SEHNR, CDR2 FQNEAQ (reference sequence). This CDR3 comprises 14 residues. Trimming took off 3 bases at V and 4 bases at J, with 7 bases between the two ends. The CDR3 sequence is CASSLEQYNSPLHF. The CDR3 bases are TGTGCCAGCAGCTTGGAACAGTATAATTCACCCCTCCACTTT.

The J gene is TRBJ1-5, the V gene TRBV7-8; TRBD1 aligns across 8 bases. J lost 2 bases, V lost 6 bases, and 9 bases had no gene match. CDR1 and CDR2 (germline): SGHVS, FQNEAQ. The length of the CDR3 is 16 residues. In DNA form, the CDR3 reads TGTGCCAGCAGGTCTGGGGCAGGGGGCGGCAATCAGCCCCAGCATTTT. Translating gives CASRSGAGGGNQPQHF.

The gene calls are TRBV28 and TRBJ2-7; TRBD2 matches at 8 bases. From germline, CDR1 is MDHEN and CDR2 SYDVKM. The CDR3 is 15 residues long. The junction had 10 bases not matched to a gene; V was cut back by 5 bases and J by 4 bases. In nucleotides, the CDR3 is TGTGCCAGCAGTACCAGCGGGAGTCGAGTATACGAGCAGTACTTC. It is translated as CASSTSGSRVYEQYF. Full variable domain (rest looked up from reference TRBV28 and TRBJ2-7): DVKVTQSSRYLVKRTGEKVFLECVQDMDHENMFWYRQDPGLGLRLIYFSYDVKMKEKGDIPEGYSVSREKKERFSLILESASTNQTSMYLCASSTSGSRVYEQYFGPGTRLTVT.

This rearrangement joins TRBV6-2 or TRBV6-3 to TRBJ2-7, with a possible D match to TRBD1 (6 bases). V shed 8 bases and J shed 2 bases, with 19 bases lying between them. From germline, CDR1 is MNHEY and CDR2 SVGEGT. The CDR3 extends over 15 amino acids. The CDR3 nucleotides are TGTGCCAGCGCACCTTACAGGGCGGTAACCTACGAGCAGTACTTC. This sequence encodes CASAPYRAVTYEQYF.

Notes on this clonotype: At one of its ends the junction is not consistent with the germline gene, which may arise from a read error. This chain uses TRBV12-3 or TRBV12-4 with TRBJ1-1; D perhaps matches TRBD1 (5 bases). The CDR3 runs to 14 residues. CDR3 region: CAGSFPGGGTEAFF. The CDR3 DNA sequence: TGTGCCGGCAGTTTCCCCGGGGGTGGCACTGAAGCTTTCTTT.

This sequence joins TRBV13 and TRBJ1-2; no definite D call. This CDR3 has 14 amino acids. CDR1 PRHDT and CDR2 FYEKMQ come from the germline V gene (reference sequence). V lost 5 bases and J lost 4, with 14 bases in between. CDR3 amino acids: CASSPDGSGYGYTF. The CDR3 DNA is TGTGCCAGCAGCCCGGACGGCTCTGGCTATGGCTACACCTTC.

The gene calls are TRBV28 and TRBJ2-7, with 9 nucleotides matching TRBD1. CDR1 and CDR2 from the germline V gene are MDHEN and SYDVKM. CDR3 size: 17 residues. With V trimmed by 5 bases and J by 1 base, 12 bases remained unmatched. CDR3 region: CASSIVTGTGTSYEQYF. CDR3 sequence (DNA): TGTGCCAGCAGTATCGTAACCGGGACAGGGACATCCTACGAGCAGTACTTC.

This clonotype was counted many times. This chain links TRBV29-1 with TRBJ2-7, with TRBD1 matching 7 bases. V dropped 8 bases and J dropped 5; count of bases not matched to a gene: 9. The CDR3 has 12 residues. Germline V CDR1 and CDR2: SQVTM, ANQGSEA. This CDR3 reads CSFRQGRHEQYF. CDR3 DNA: TGCAGCTTTCGACAGGGAAGGCACGAGCAGTACTTC.

The chain is built from TRBV28 and TRBJ1-6, with D unresolved. This CDR3 contains 12 residues. Germline CDR1 reads MDHEN; CDR2 reads SYDVKM. V was clipped by 6 bases and J by 9 bases, with 9 bases between them. The CDR3 DNA reads TGTGCCAGCAGCACTCTAAGTTCACCCCTCCACTTT. Its translation: CASSTLSSPLHF.

This clonotype has at least ten counts. The chain combines TRBV2 with TRBJ1-2, with unresolved D. Trimming cost V 11 bases and J 5 bases, with 6 bases left between them. CDR1 and CDR2 from the germline V gene are SNHLY and FYNNEI. This CDR3 contains 9 residues. The CDR3, as DNA: TGTGCCCTTGAGTATGGCTACACCTTC. This encodes CALEYGYTF.

The table lists this clonotype with many counts. This chain connects TRBV20-1 to TRBJ2-7, with D possibly matching TRBD2 (5 bases). The V end lost 7 bases, the J end lost 1 base, and 20 bases lay between the germline ends. The CDR3 contains 15 residues. Germline V gene sequence: CDR1 DFQATT, CDR2 SNEGSKA (reference sequence). This CDR3 is CSVEAPKGESYEQYF. The DNA of the CDR3 is TGCAGTGTCGAAGCGCCGAAGGGAGAATCCTACGAGCAGTACTTC.

The chain carries TRBV5-1 and TRBJ2-7; D possibly uses TRBD1 or TRBD2 (5 bases each). CDR1 SGHRS and CDR2 YFSETQ come from the germline V gene. The CDR3 is made up of 13 amino acids. V lost 3 bases to trimming and J lost 9 bases, with 16 bases between them. The CDR3 spells CASSSGRDGGQYF. The CDR3 DNA reads TGCGCCAGCAGCTCAGGCCGGGACGGCGGGCAGTACTTC.

This clonotype was counted a few times. The chain recombines TRBV11-2 with TRBJ1-4; a weak D match, TRBD1 (6 bases). Germline lookup yields CDR1 SGHAT and CDR2 FQNNGV. This CDR3 is 13 amino acids long. V was clipped by 3 bases and J by 7 bases, with 9 bases between them. The CDR3 spells CASSFQGFEKLFF. DNA for the CDR3: TGTGCCAGCAGCTTTCAGGGGTTTGAAAAACTGTTTTTT.

The chain has TRBV5-1 and TRBJ1-2; 7 bases are a match to TRBD1. In germline, CDR1 is SGHRS, CDR2 YFSETQ. The CDR3 sequence is 15 residues long. Losses at the gene ends were 1 base for V and 6 bases for J; bases not matched to a gene: 9. CDR3 region: CASSLTTGEGHGYTF. The DNA for the CDR3 is TGCGCCAGCAGCTTGACAACAGGGGAAGGCCATGGCTACACCTTC.

This clonotype came up many times. CDR3 in DNA: TGCAGTGCTAGATCTGGCAGGGAGGAGACCCAGTACTTC. This gives the protein CSARSGREETQYF. V usage is TRBV20-1 and J usage is TRBJ2-5, with D possibly being TRBD1 or TRBD2 (5 bases each). The CDR3 runs to 13 residues. Trimming pared 2 bases from V and 5 bases from J, leaving 12 bases between. From germline, CDR1 is DFQATT and CDR2 SNEGSKA (reference sequence).

The chain uses TRBV6-5 and TRBJ2-7; possibly TRBD1 or TRBD2 for D (5 bases each). The CDR3 spans 13 residues. From germline, CDR1 is MNHEY and CDR2 SVGAGI. The V and J ends lost 3 bases and 10 bases respectively, with 16 bases between them. The CDR3 DNA sequence: TGTGCCAGCAGTTATTCCGGGGCCCAGGAACAGTACTTC. Translation gives CASSYSGAQEQYF.

This clonotype was seen a few times. The chain uses TRBV12-3 or TRBV12-4 and TRBJ1-2; D remains unclear. Between the trimmed V and J ends, which lost 3 bases and 10 bases, there was a span of 9 bases. The CDR3 length is 11 residues. The DNA for the CDR3 is TGTGCCAGCAGTTTTTCAGCAACCTACACCTTC. It encodes CASSFSATYTF.

This clonotype was counted ten times or more. The chain joins TRBV11-2 to TRBJ1-4, with TRBD1 matching over 8 bases. This CDR3 region has 15 residues. Trimming took 5 bases from V and 7 from J; bases not matched to a gene: 9. CDR1 is SGHAT, CDR2 FQNNGV, per germline. This CDR3 is CASSPGQGMSEKLFF. CDR3 coding DNA: TGTGCCAGCAGCCCAGGACAGGGAATGAGTGAAAAACTGTTTTTT.

This clonotype was picked up many times. The chain recombines TRBV19 with TRBJ1-2; D not resolved. Germline lookup yields CDR1 LNHDA and CDR2 SQIVND (reference sequence). V shed 8 bases and J shed 7 bases, with 11 bases lying between them. The CDR3 length is 11 residues. The DNA of the CDR3 is TGTGCCAGTGTACGGGCTGGTGGCTACACCTTC. Protein: CASVRAGGYTF.

This chain uses TRBV12-3 or TRBV12-4 with TRBJ2-7; D uncertain. The CDR3 consists of 15 residues. The V end lost 6 bases, the J end lost 0 bases, and 15 bases lay between the germline ends. CDR3 coding DNA: TGTGCCAGCAGCCATTCAAGACACAGCTCCTACGAGCAGTACTTC. Encoded protein: CASSHSRHSSYEQYF.

This clonotype has a count of ten or more. The chain couples TRBV7-8 to TRBJ2-7, with D tentatively TRBD1 or TRBD2 (6 bases each). V was cut by 6 bases and J by 1 base, with 19 bases left in between. This CDR3 contains 16 residues. Per germline, CDR1 SGHVS and CDR2 FQNEAQ. The CDR3 coding sequence is TGTGCCAGCAGTAGTCGCTGGAGGGGGACGTCCTACGAGCAGTACTTC. It specifies CASSSRWRGTSYEQYF.

This chain links TRBV30 with TRBJ1-6; D may be TRBD1 (6 bases). Deletions cut 7 bases from V and 10 bases from J, with 14 bases between. Germline CDR1 reads GTSNPN; CDR2 reads SVGIG (reference sequence). The CDR3 runs 12 residues. The CDR3 DNA reads as TGTGCCTCGGGACAATCAAAGTCACCCCTCCACTTT. Residues: CASGQSKSPLHF.

This clonotype came up once. The CDR3 DNA is TGTGCCAGCATATCGTTGGGTGTCAGACCTCCAGAGACCCAGTACTTC. It translates to CASISLGVRPPETQYF. The chain carries TRBV12-3 or TRBV12-4 and TRBJ2-5; D is unresolved. The CDR3 runs to 16 residues. V was trimmed by 7 bases and J by 4 bases, leaving 22 bases between them.

Remarks on this clonotype: This could be a read error, since a much larger clone is one nucleotide away. The chain carries TRBV2 and TRBJ1-5, with D hard to call. The CDR3 loop spans 14 amino acids. From germline, CDR1 is SNHLY and CDR2 FYNNEI. V was trimmed by 2 bases and J by 5 bases, leaving 10 bases between them. The CDR3 protein is CASSENQNHQPQHF. As DNA, the CDR3 is TGTGCCAGCAGTGAAAACCAGAATCATCAGCCCCAGCATTTT.

The chain is built from TRBV29-1 and TRBJ2-5; possibly TRBD2 for D (6 bases). V was clipped by 6 bases and J by 6 bases, with 17 bases between them. CDR1 is SQVTM, CDR2 ANQGSEA, per germline. The CDR3 extends over 13 amino acids. The CDR3 nucleotides are TGCAGCGTCGTATGGACTGGGGGGAAGACCCAGTACTTC. This encodes CSVVWTGGKTQYF.